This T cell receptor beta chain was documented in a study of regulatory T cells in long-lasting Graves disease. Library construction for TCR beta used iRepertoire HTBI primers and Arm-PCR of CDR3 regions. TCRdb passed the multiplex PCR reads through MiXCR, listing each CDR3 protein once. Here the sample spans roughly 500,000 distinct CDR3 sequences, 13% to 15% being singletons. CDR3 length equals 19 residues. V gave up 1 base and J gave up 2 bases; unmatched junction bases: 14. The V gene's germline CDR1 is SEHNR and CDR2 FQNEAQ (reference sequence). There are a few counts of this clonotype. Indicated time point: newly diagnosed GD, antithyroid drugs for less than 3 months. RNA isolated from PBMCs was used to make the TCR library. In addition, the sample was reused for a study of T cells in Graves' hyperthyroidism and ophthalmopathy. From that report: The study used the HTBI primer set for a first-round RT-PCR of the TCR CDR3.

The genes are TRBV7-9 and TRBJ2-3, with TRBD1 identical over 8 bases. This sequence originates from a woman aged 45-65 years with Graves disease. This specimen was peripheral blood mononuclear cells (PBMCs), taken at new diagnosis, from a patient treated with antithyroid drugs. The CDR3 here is CASSLETYIRDRTTDTQYF. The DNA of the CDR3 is TGTGCCAGCAGCTTAGAAACCTATATACGGGACAGGACCACAGATACGCAGTATTTT.